The T cell receptor (beta chain) described here comes from a study of metastatic and nonmetastatic thyroid tumors. No patient had received any treatment before thyroid surgery. The V gene end was trimmed by 1 base and the J gene end by 3 bases; junction bases not matched to a gene: 7. Per germline, CDR1 MGHRA and CDR2 YSYEKL. The CDR3 has 16 amino acids. MiXCR re-clonotyped the PCR reads for TCRdb. The top ten hold roughly 15% of the sample, which has approximately 41,000 clones, 24% seen once. This clonotype originated in a female donor with papillary thyroid cancer or a benign thyroid nodule (not recorded which). Some clones in this sample may be carry-over from other donors' samples. Sequences were obtained from tumor tissue. This chain links TRBV4-1 with TRBJ2-5; 8 bases fit TRBD1. The chain's CDR3 is CASSQVRGQGEETQYF. For the CDR3, the DNA is TGCGCCAGCAGCCAAGTCAGAGGACAGGGAGAAGAGACCCAGTACTTC.